The 8 T cell receptor beta chains below all came from one sample that was sequenced in a study of cytomegalovirus exposure and HLA in healthy donors. The PCR made use of 60 Vbeta and 13 Jbeta primers. The assay was immunoSEQ multiplex PCR, and TCRdb's table has in-frame clones only and misses some. The sample has 150,000 to 200,000 clones, and its top ten clones hold 0.65% to 0.9%. The sequenced sample was PBMCs. The receptor set was obtained from a woman under 30 in good health and CMV-seropositive.

This chain connects TRBV29-1 to TRBJ2-1; TRBD2 might be the D (7 bases). The germline V gene has CDR1 SQVTM and CDR2 ANQGSEA. Trimming stripped 4 bases from V and 6 bases from J, with 13 bases between. This CDR3 has 13 residues. CDR3 residues: CSVAGGRVNEQFF. CDR3 nucleotides: TGCAGCGTTGCGGGGGGCAGGGTCAATGAGCAGTTCTTC.

The chain combines TRBV11-2 with TRBJ1-1; the D gene is possibly TRBD1 (6 bases). Germline assignment: CDR1 SGHAT and CDR2 FQNNGV. This CDR3 is built from 14 residues. The V end was cut by 4 bases, the J end by 4 bases, with 13 bases between. The CDR3 loop reads CASSSVRGGTEAFF. CDR3 in DNA: TGTGCCAGCAGCTCGGTGAGGGGGGGCACTGAAGCTTTCTTT.

The V and J genes are TRBV18 and TRBJ1-1, with D possibly being TRBD1 (5 bases). The CDR3 covers 14 residues. Per the germline V gene, CDR1 is KGHSH and CDR2 is LQKENI. Trimming took 7 bases from V and 6 from J, leaving 18 bases between them. The CDR3 is CASLPGAGRAEAFF. CDR3 coding DNA: TGTGCCAGCTTACCCGGAGCAGGGAGGGCTGAAGCTTTCTTT. Combining the CDR3 with reference TRBV18 and TRBJ1-1 gives the whole variable domain NAGVMQNPRHLVRRRGQEARLRCSPMKGHSHVYWYRQLPEEGLKFMVYLQKENIIDESGMPKERFSAEFPKEGPSILRIQQVVRGDSAAYFCASLPGAGRAEAFFGQGTRLTVV.

This sequence joins TRBV4-3 and TRBJ2-5; 8 bases match TRBD2. The CDR3 is 16 amino acids. The trim removed 0 bases at V and 4 bases at J, leaving 7 bases unmatched. Per germline, CDR1 LGHNA and CDR2 YSLEER. This CDR3 is CASSQDGAGGPETQYF. The CDR3 DNA is TGCGCCAGCAGCCAAGATGGGGCGGGGGGCCCAGAGACCCAGTACTTC.

This chain joins TRBV19 and TRBJ1-1, with a tentative D call TRBD1 (5 bases). The germline CDR1 and CDR2 sequences are LNHDA and SQIVND (reference sequence). V shed 7 bases and J shed 2 bases, with 14 bases lying between them. The CDR3 sequence is 14 residues long. CDR3 bases: TGTGCCAGTACTCCGGGCAGGGTAAACACTGAAGCTTTCTTT. Its protein is CASTPGRVNTEAFF.

The CDR3 DNA follows: TGTGCCAGTGTTCCGGGACTAGCGAGCGATGAGCAGTTCTTC. Translated, it gives CASVPGLASDEQFF. The V call is TRBV19, the J call TRBJ2-1; 10 bases agree with TRBD2. V was pared by 8 bases and J by 8 bases, with 9 bases of the junction left unmatched. The CDR3 spans 14 residues. Germline V gives CDR1 LNHDA, CDR2 SQIVND (reference sequence). Full variable domain (rest looked up from reference TRBV19 and TRBJ2-1): DGGITQSPKYLFRKEGQNVTLSCEQNLNHDAMYWYRQDPGQGLRLIYYSQIVNDFQKGDIAEGYSVSREKKESFPLTVTSAQKNPTAFYLCASVPGLASDEQFFGPGTRLTVL.

J is TRBJ1-4 and V is TRBV6-1, with D unresolved. Germline values: CDR1 MNHNS, CDR2 SASEGT. The V gene lost 5 bases and the J gene lost 2 bases, with 12 bases spanning the gap. The CDR3 is made up of 15 amino acids. The CDR3 DNA sequence: TGTGCCAGCAGTCCGGTCGCGGGGACTAATGAAAAACTGTTTTTT. Protein sequence: CASSPVAGTNEKLFF.

The chain employs TRBV5-4 and TRBJ1-1; 7 bases align to TRBD1. The V segment lost 3 bases and the J segment 3 bases; nucleotides outside the gene matches: 8. Germline lookup yields CDR1 SGHNT and CDR2 YYREEE (reference sequence). CDR3 size: 15 residues. The CDR3 sequence: CASSSPRQGYTEAFF. The CDR3 DNA reads TGTGCCAGCAGCTCCCCCCGACAGGGTTACACTGAAGCTTTCTTT.